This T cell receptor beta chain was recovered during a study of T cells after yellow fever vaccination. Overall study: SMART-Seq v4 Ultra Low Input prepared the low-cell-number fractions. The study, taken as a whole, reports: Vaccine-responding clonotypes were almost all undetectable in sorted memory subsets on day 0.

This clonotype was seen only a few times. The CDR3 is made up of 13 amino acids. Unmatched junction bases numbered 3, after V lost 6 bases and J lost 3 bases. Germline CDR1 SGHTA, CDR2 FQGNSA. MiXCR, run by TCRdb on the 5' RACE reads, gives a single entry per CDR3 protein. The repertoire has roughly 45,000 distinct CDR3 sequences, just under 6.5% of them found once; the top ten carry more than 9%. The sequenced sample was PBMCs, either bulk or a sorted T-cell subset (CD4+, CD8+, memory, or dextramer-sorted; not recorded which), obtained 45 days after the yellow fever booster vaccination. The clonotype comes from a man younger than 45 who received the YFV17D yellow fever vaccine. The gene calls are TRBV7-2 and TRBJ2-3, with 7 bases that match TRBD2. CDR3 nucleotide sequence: TGTGCCAGCAGGAGGGGACTAACAGATACGCAGTATTTT. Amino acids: CASRRGLTDTQYF.